The T cell receptor beta chain under discussion was sequenced for a study of blood T cell repertoires in COVID-19 (dated by TCRdb to 2020 to 2021). Regarding the complete study: Samples covering the acute and convalescent phases of COVID-19 were provided by collaborators in the United States, Italy and Spain. Deeply sampled blood TCRbeta repertoires from subjects exposed to, actively infected with, or recovered from COVID-19 were included in the dataset. The sample metadata nearly always contained a de-identified subject ID, COVID-19 status, age in years and sex. The prospective study material was composed of cDNA or gDNA derived from T cells, B-cell-depleted T cells, or PBMCs. The samples were drawn from two sources: the first 160 participants of the ongoing ImmuneRACE study, and approximately 1,300 subjects contributed by 6 global collaborators. Where HLA class I and class II types were available, the types were taken from metadata supplied by the sample provider, not from assay-based typing. The repertoires were released in a freely available public database meant as a resource for research on the immune response to SARS-CoV-2.

Broad study findings and their caveats: Clinical and demographic metadata were provided uncurated, with the amount varying by source and participant.

Notes on this clone: No antigen is known for it. No per-base quality is available; no much larger clone lies one base away.

Via the germline V gene (reference sequence), CDR1 is MNHNY and CDR2 SVGAGI. Trimming removed 3 bases from V and 5 bases from J, leaving 14 bases between the germline ends. The CDR3 runs 15 amino acids, cysteine and phenylalanine included. Only the CDR3 DNA stays, 45 bases, in frame from base 1. TCRbeta CDR3 regions were amplified from genomic DNA using the immunoSEQ Assay, a bias-controlled multiplex PCR. In the original analysis: Nucleated cell counts per sample were estimated from amplification of reference gene primers within the assay. To quantify the absolute abundance of each unique TCRbeta CDR3 rearrangement, sequence reads were collapsed and filtered. For each sample, productive Simpson clonality was calculated as the square root of Simpson's diversity index over productive rearrangements. TCRdb provides this immuneACCESS table in a form limited to in-frame rearrangements. Some clones are lacking; in checked studies, under half of them reflect an unresolved V gene, and why the rest are absent is not known. The DNA gave D and trimming, while V, J and clone size come from that table. This sample lists some 270,000 clones; roughly 84% were detected once. The ten biggest clones cover 0.85% to 1% of the sample.

At one collaborating source in Seattle, patients were enrolled during active infection and were followed longitudinally through the course of disease. Whole blood was collected in K2EDTA tubes by collaborating institutions according to the institutions' own protocols. For TCRbeta analysis, collaborators shipped samples in one of three forms: frozen whole blood, isolated PBMCs, or DNA extracted from either of those sample types. The sequence is built from TRBV6-6 and TRBJ2-1; no confident D gene assignment can be made. The sequence was collected from a human donor with COVID-19, enrolled during active disease. The donor label of this sample is uncertain. Sequencing input: peripheral blood. CDR3 region: CASSYWLEADNEQFF. The DNA sequence is as follows: TGTGCCAGCAGTTATTGGCTAGAGGCGGACAATGAGCAGTTCTTC.